This TCR beta chain came from a study of T cells after posttransplantation cyclophosphamide (dated by TCRdb to 2016 to 2018). As for the study more broadly: The study tracked T cell repertoire reconstitution by TRB sequencing after myeloablative bone marrow transplantation using posttransplantation cyclophosphamide as GVHD prophylaxis. Blood from all 30 or so PTCy patients with 1-year posttransplant specimens was subjected to TRB sequencing. TRB sequencing was also done on up to roughly 3 additional blood samples from 2 to 5.2 years after transplant in 3 patients, and on pretransplant blood from a handful of patients. Public TRB sequences were compared against a database of over 3,600 sequences linked to responses to pathogens, tumor antigens, self-antigens and alloantigens. Antigen receptor sequencing covered samples from a few dozen PTCy-treated patients and about 17 of their related bone marrow donors. TRA and TRB clonality were tightly correlated in about ten samples, so subsequent TCR analyses focused on TRB only.

As concerns this clone: The antigen it binds to is not known. Base-call qualities are not available, and no considerably larger clone is one nucleotide away.

Trimmed from V: 4 bases; trimmed from J: 3 bases; junction bases lacking a gene match: 0. The CDR3, from cysteine to phenylalanine, totals 14 residues. The only DNA kept is the CDR3, 42 bases in frame from the first base. CDR1 and CDR2 are drawn from the germline V gene: MGHDK, SYGVNS. What the research found in general, with its limitations: The TRB repertoires of T cells infiltrating skin or GI tract showed only limited overlap with the TRB repertoires of T cells in blood. Across the roughly 40 patients, TRB clonality was highly associated with recipient CMV seropositivity and CMV reactivation, and diversity with PTCy was similar to that in the CNI/methotrexate controls. At 1-2 months, donor-recipient similarity was low but rose over the first year, and the later blood repertoires were often dominated by donor CD8+ memory clones.

On the day of marrow donation, related bone marrow donors gave peripheral blood samples. Peripheral blood and bone marrow mononuclear cells were isolated by Ficoll-Hypaque density centrifugation and cryopreserved. Genomic DNA was the input for TRB sequencing, which was run either with the immunoSEQ assay at survey resolution or with the hsTCRB kit. Per the authors' processing: The immunoSEQ software handled initial read processing, and the LymphoSeq R package was used for repertoire analyses. For each TRB dataset, clonality was calculated as 1 minus normalized Shannon entropy, and the Gini coefficient was computed as well. To infer phenotypes in unsorted samples, TRB sequences from sorted subsets of the recipient or donor were mapped onto unsorted samples from the same recipient. TCRdb re-hosts the immuneACCESS table, in-frame sequences only. Its copies lack some clones; in the studies checked, an unresolved V gene accounts for under half of them, and the cause for the rest is not known. That table gives V, J and clone size, and the DNA gave D and trimming. This sample comprises some 64,000 clones, roughly 95% of them detected only once. The leading ten clones occupy 2.5% to 3% of the sample.

The sequence derives from a woman between 25 and 40 years old in good health and a related stem cell transplant donor. Recombination linked TRBV25-1 to TRBJ2-2, with TRBD2 identical over 9 junction bases. The sample comprised PBMCs. The CDR3 region: CASSGGGDTGELFF. The nucleotides read TGTGCCAGCAGTGGCGGGGGGGACACCGGGGAGCTGTTTTTT.